The following is a T cell receptor (beta chain) sequence with its context. MiXCR, run by TCRdb on the reads, gives a single entry per CDR3 protein. The data show about 140,000 distinct CDR3 sequences, with 5% to 6.5% seen just once and roughly 17% held by the top ten. V lost 7 bases to trimming and J lost 0 bases, with 7 bases between them. Germline CDR1 and CDR2: LNHDA and SQIVND (reference sequence). CDR3 size: 13 residues. The data originate from a study of T cell repertoires in cytomegalovirus infection. The V gene is TRBV19, the J gene TRBJ1-3, with D hard to call. The clonotype comes from a human donor in good health (CMV status not recorded). Some clones in this sample may be carry-over from other donors' samples. Sample: PBMCs. The CDR3 loop is CASMVGSGNTIYF. CDR3 coding DNA: TGTGCCAGTATGGTCGGCTCTGGAAACACCATATATTTT.